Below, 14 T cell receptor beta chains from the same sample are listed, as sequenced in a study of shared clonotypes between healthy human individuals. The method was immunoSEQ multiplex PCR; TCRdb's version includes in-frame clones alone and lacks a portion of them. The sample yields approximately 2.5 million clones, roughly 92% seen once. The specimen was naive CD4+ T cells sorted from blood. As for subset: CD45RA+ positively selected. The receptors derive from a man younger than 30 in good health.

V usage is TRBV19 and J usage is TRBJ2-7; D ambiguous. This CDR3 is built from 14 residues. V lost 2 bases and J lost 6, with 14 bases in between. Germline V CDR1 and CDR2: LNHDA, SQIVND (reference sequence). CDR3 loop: CASSILLGSAEQYF. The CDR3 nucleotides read TGTGCCAGTAGTATACTATTGGGGTCGGCCGAGCAGTACTTC.

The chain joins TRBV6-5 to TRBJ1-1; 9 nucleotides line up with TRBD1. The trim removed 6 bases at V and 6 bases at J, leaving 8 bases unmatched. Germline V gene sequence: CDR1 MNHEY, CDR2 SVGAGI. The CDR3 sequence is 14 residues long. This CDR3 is CASRPGQGRAEAFF. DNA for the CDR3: TGTGCCAGCAGGCCCGGACAGGGGCGGGCTGAAGCTTTCTTT.

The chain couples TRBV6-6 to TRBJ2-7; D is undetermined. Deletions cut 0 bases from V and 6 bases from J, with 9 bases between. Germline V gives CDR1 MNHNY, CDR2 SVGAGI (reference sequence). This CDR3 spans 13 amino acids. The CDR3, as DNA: TGTGCCAGCAGTTACTCGATAGTTGCCGAGCAGTACTTC. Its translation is CASSYSIVAEQYF.

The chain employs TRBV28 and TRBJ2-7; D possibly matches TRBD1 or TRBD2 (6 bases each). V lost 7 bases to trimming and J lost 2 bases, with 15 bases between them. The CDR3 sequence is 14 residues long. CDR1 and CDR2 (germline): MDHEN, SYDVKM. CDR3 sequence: CASIPAGHPYEQYF. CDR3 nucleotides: TGTGCCAGCATACCCGCGGGACACCCCTACGAGCAGTACTTC.

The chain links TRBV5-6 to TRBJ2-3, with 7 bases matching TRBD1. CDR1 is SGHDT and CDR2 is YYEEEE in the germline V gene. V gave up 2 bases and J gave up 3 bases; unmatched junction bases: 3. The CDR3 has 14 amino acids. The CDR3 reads CASSLGGKTDTQYF. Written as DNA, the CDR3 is TGTGCCAGCAGCTTAGGGGGCAAAACAGATACGCAGTATTTT.

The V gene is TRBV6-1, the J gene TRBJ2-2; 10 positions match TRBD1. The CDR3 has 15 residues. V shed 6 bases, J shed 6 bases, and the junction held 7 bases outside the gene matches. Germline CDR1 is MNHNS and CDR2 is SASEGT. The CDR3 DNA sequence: TGTGCCAGCAGGAGCGACAGGGGGCTTCCCGGGGAGCTGTTTTTT. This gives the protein CASRSDRGLPGELFF.

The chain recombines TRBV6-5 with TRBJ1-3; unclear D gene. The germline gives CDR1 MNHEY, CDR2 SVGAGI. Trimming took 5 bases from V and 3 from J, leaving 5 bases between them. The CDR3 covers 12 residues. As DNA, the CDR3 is TGTGCCAGCAGTAAATTTGGAAACACCATATATTTT. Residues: CASSKFGNTIYF.

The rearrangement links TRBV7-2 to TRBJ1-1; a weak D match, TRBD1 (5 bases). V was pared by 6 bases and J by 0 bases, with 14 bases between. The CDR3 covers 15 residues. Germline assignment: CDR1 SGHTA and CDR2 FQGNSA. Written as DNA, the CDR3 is TGTGCCAGCAGAACCCCCAGGGCTATGAACACTGAAGCTTTCTTT. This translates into CASRTPRAMNTEAFF.

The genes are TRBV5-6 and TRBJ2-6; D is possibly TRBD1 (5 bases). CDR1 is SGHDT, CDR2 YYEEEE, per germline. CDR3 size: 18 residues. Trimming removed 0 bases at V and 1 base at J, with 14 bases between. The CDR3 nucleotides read TGTGCCAGCAGCTTGGGGATAGGGGCAAATTCTGGGGCCAACGTCCTGACTTTC. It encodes CASSLGIGANSGANVLTF.

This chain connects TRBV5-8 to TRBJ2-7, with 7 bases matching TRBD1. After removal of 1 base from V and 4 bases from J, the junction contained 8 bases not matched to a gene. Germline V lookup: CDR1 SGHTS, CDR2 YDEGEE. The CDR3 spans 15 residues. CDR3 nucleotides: TGTGCCAGCAGCTTGCCAGCCGGGACAGTTTACGAGCAGTACTTC. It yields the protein CASSLPAGTVYEQYF.

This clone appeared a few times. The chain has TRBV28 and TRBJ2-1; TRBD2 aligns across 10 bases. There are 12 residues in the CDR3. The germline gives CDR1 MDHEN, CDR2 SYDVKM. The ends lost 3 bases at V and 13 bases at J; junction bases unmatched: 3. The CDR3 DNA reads TGTGCCAGCAGTTTGGCTAGCGGGGGCCAGTTCTTC. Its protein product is CASSLASGGQFF.

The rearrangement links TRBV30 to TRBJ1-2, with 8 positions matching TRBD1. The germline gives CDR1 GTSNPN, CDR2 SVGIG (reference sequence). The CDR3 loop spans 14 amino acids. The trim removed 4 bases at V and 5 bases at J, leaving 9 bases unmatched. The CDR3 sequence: CAWKGQGREYGYTF. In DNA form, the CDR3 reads TGTGCCTGGAAAGGACAGGGAAGGGAATATGGCTACACCTTC.

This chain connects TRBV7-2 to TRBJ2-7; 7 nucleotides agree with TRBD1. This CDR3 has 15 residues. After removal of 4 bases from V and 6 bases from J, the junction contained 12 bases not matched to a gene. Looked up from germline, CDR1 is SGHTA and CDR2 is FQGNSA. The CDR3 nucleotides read TGTGCCAGCAGCTCAATACAGGGGCAGGCTAGCGAGCAGTACTTC. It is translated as CASSSIQGQASEQYF.

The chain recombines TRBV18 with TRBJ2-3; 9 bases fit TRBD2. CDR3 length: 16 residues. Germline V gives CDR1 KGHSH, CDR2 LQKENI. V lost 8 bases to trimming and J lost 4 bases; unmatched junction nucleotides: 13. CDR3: CASPLGRGGLADTQYF. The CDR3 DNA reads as TGTGCCAGCCCACTTGGGCGGGGGGGATTAGCAGATACGCAGTATTTT.